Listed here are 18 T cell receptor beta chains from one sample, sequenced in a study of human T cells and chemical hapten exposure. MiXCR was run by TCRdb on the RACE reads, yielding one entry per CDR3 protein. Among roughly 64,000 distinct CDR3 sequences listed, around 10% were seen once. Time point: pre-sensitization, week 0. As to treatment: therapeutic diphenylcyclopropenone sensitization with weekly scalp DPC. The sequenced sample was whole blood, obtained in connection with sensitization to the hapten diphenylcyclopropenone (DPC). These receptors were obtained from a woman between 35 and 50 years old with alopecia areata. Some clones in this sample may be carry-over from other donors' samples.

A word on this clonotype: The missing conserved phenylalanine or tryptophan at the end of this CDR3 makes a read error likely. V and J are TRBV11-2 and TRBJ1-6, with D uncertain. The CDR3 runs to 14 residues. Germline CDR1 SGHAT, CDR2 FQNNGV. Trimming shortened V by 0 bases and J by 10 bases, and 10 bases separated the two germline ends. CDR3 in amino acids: CASSLDRTRSPLHY. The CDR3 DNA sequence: TGTGCCAGCAGCTTAGACAGGACGAGGTCACCCCTCCACTAT.

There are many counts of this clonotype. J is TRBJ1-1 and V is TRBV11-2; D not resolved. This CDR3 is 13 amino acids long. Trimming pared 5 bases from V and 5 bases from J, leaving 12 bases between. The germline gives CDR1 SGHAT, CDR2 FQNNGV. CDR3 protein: CASSPIGMTEAFF. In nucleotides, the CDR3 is TGTGCCAGCAGCCCTATTGGGATGACTGAAGCTTTCTTT.

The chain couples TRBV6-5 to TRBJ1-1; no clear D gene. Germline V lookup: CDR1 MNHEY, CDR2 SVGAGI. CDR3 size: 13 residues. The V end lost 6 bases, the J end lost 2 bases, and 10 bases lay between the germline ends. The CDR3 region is CASRGFSNTEAFF. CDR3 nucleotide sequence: TGTGCCAGCAGAGGTTTCAGCAACACTGAAGCTTTCTTT.

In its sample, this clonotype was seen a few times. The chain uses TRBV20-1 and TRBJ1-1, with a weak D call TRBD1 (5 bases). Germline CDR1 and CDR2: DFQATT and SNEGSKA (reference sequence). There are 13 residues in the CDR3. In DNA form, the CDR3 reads TGCAGCGTGATTCCCGACAGTAACACTGAAGCTTTCTTT. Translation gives CSVIPDSNTEAFF.

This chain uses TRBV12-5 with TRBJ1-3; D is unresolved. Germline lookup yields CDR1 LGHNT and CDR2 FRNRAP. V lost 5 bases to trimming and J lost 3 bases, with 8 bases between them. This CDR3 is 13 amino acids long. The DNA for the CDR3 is TGTGCTAGTGGTCGGATCTTTGGAAACACCATATATTTT. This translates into CASGRIFGNTIYF.

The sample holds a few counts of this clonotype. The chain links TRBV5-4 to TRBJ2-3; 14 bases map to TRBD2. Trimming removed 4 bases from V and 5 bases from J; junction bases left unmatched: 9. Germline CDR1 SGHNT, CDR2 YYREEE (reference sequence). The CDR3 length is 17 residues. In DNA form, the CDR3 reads TGTGCCAGCAGCCCGATGACTAGCGGGGGGGCCGGAGATACGCAGTATTTT. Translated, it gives CASSPMTSGGAGDTQYF.

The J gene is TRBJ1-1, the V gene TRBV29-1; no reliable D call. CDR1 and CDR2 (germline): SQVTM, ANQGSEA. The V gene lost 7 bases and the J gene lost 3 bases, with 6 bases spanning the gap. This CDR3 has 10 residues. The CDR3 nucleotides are TGCAGCGGGACTCACACTGAAGCTTTCTTT. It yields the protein CSGTHTEAFF.

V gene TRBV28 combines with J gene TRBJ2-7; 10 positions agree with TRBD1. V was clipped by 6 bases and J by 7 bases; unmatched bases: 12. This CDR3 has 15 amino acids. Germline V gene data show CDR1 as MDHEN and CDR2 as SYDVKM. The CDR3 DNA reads TGTGCCAGCAGCGCACCCGGGACAGGGGAGGATGAGCAGTACTTC. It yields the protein CASSAPGTGEDEQYF.

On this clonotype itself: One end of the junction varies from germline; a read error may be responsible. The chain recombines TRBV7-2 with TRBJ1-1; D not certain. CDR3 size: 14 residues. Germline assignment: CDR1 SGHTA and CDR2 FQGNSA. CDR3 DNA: TGTGCCAGCAGCTTAGAGACTCCACACACTGAAGTTTTCTTT. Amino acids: CASSLETPHTEVFF.

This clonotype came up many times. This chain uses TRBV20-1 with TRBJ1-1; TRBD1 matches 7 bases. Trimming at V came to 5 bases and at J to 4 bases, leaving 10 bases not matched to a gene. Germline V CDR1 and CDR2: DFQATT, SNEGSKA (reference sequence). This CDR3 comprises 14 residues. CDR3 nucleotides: TGCAGTGCTTTTTCGACAGGGAGGGCCACTGAAGCTTTCTTT. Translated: CSAFSTGRATEAFF.

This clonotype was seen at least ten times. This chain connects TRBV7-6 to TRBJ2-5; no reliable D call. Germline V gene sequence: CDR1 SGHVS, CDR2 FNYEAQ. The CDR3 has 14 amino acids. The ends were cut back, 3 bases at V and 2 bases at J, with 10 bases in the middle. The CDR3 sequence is CASSLGILQETQYF. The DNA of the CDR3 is TGTGCCAGCAGCTTGGGGATTCTTCAAGAGACCCAGTACTTC.

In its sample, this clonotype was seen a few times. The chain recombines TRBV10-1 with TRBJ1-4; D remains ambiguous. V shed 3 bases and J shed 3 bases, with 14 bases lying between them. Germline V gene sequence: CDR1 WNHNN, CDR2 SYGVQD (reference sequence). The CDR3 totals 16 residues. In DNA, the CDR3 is TGCGCCAGCAGTGACGGGGTCGACGGGCCTAATGAAAAACTGTTTTTT. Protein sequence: CASSDGVDGPNEKLFF.

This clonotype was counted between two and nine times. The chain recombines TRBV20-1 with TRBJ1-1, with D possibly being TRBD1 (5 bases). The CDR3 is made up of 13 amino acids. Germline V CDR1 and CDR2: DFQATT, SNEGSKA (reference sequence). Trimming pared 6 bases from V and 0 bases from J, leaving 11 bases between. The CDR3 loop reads CSALGHMNTEAFF. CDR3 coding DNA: TGCAGTGCGTTGGGGCACATGAACACTGAAGCTTTCTTT.

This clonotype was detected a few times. CDR3 sequence: CSVVGVGEAFF. The CDR3 DNA reads TGCAGCGTTGTAGGGGTAGGTGAAGCTTTCTTT. The V call is TRBV29-1, the J call TRBJ1-1; the D gene is possibly TRBD1 (5 bases). V shed 4 bases and J shed 7 bases, with 10 bases lying between them. CDR1 is SQVTM and CDR2 is ANQGSEA in the germline V gene. The CDR3 sequence is 11 residues long. Variable domain in full (rest from reference TRBV29-1 and TRBJ1-1): SAVISQKPSRDICQRGTSLTIQCQVDSQVTMMFWYRQQPGQSLTLIATANQGSEATYESGFVIDKFPISRPNLTFSTLTVSNMSPEDSSIYLCSVVGVGEAFFGQGTRLTVV.

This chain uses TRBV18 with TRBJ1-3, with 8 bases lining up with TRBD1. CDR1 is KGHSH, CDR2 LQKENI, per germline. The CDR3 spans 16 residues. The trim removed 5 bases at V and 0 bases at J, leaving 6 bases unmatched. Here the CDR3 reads CASSSGQENSGNTIYF. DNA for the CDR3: TGTGCCAGCTCATCGGGACAGGAAAACTCTGGAAACACCATATATTTT.

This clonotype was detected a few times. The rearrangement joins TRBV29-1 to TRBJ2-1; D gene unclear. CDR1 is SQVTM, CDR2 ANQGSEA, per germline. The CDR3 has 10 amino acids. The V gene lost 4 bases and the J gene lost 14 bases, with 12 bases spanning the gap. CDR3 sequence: CSVVADGEFF. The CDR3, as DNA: TGCAGCGTTGTAGCCGATGGCGAGTTCTTC.

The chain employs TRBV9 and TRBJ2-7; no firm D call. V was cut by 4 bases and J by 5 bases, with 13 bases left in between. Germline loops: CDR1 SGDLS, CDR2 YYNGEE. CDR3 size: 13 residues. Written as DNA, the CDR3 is TGTGCCAGCAGCCCCAACGTGGGCGACGAGCAGTACTTC. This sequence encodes CASSPNVGDEQYF.

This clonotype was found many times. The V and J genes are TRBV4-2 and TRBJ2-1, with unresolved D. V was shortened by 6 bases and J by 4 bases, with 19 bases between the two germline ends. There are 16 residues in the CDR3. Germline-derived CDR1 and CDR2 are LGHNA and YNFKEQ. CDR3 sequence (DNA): TGTGCCAGCAGTACCATGGATGGTGGGAAATACAATGAGCAGTTCTTC. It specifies CASSTMDGGKYNEQFF.